One and the same sample provided the 30 T cell receptor beta chains below, sequenced in a study of tumor and adjacent non-tumor tissue in lung cancer. The library came from three nested PCR rounds adapted from ARM-PCR protocols. TCRdb reprocessed the multiplex PCR reads with MiXCR, giving one entry per CDR3 protein. Of around 74,000 distinct CDR3 sequences in the sample, nearly 70% were seen once. This sample's RNA came from whole unsorted tissue. More than 3 cm separated this lung sample from the edge of the tumor. Sequenced material: distant non-tumor lung tissue. The receptor source for this set is a woman aged 45-65 years with non-small cell lung cancer.

The rearrangement links TRBV12-3 or TRBV12-4 to TRBJ1-1; 7 nucleotides match TRBD1. J was trimmed by 4 bases and V by 8 bases; bases with no gene match: 13. The CDR3 has 15 residues. The CDR3 nucleotides read TGTGCCAGCGAAAGAGGGGGCGCGATGAGCACTGAAGCTTTCTTT. Its protein product is CASERGGAMSTEAFF.

Of note for this clonotype: An end of the junction does not agree with germline; a read error may underlie this. V and J are TRBV20-1 and TRBJ2-1; D could derive from TRBD1 or TRBD2 (6 bases each). This CDR3 is 12 amino acids long. Germline V lookup: CDR1 DFQATT, CDR2 SNEGSKA (reference sequence). This CDR3 reads CSASDGGNKQFF. CDR3 bases: TGCAGTGCATCGGACGGGGGCAATAAGCAGTTCTTC.

This clonotype was observed a single time. Being one base from a much bigger clone, this may be a read error. J is TRBJ2-3 and V is TRBV5-6, with D possibly being TRBD2 (6 bases). The V and J ends lost 4 bases and 4 bases respectively, with 19 bases between them. CDR3 size: 16 residues. Germline-derived CDR1 and CDR2 are SGHDT and YYEEEE. As DNA, the CDR3 is TGTGCCAGCAGCGCCAGGACTAAAACTAGCTCAGATACGCAGTATTTT. This encodes CASSARTKTSSDTQYF.

This chain uses TRBV12-3 or TRBV12-4 with TRBJ1-6; D gene unclear. The CDR3 has 9 residues. V was shortened by 8 bases and J by 9 bases, with 2 bases between the two germline ends. CDR3 sequence (DNA): TGTGCCAGCTGTTCACCCCTCCACTTT. It translates to CASCSPLHF.

For this clonotype: The junction departs from germline at one end; a sequencing error may be responsible. The CDR3 DNA reads as TGTGCCAGCAGCCAATGGTCGGGGACAGGGGTAACCGGGGAGCTTTTTTTT. Translated, it gives CASSQWSGTGVTGELFF. The chain couples TRBV7-9 to TRBJ2-2, with 10 bases lining up with TRBD1. The CDR3 extends over 17 amino acids. Germline values: CDR1 SEHNR, CDR2 FQNEAQ (reference sequence).

Regarding this clonotype: A much larger clone sits a single nucleotide away, making a read error possible. The chain employs TRBV4-3 and TRBJ2-7; TRBD2 aligns across 8 bases. Germline V gives CDR1 LGHNA, CDR2 YSLEER. The CDR3 sequence is 16 residues long. This chain's CDR3 is CASSQEIAGISYEHYF. The CDR3 DNA reads as TGCGCCAGCAGCCAAGAAATAGCGGGGATCTCCTACGAGCACTACTTC.

As to this clonotype: It is likely a read error, because the conserved phenylalanine at the end of the CDR3 is missing. It is unclear where the CDR3 begins or ends on the DNA, so no DNA is shown, and the CDR3 is as TCRdb lists it. The chain has TRBV5-5 and TRBJ2-2; the D call of TRBD2 is as the table states it, not checked on the DNA. The CDR3 numbers 16 amino acids, ends counted. CDR1 is SGHKS and CDR2 is YYEKEE in the germline V gene (reference sequence). CDR3: CASRLWWQGNTGELFS.

Comments on this clonotype: The germline gene is not matched at one end of the junction; a read error may be the cause. The chain has TRBV14 and TRBJ2-1; D possibly matches TRBD1 or TRBD2 (6 bases each). There are 13 residues in the CDR3. From germline, CDR1 is SGHDN and CDR2 FVKESK. This chain's CDR3 is CASSQDLRGERFF. CDR3 DNA: TGTGCCAGCAGCCAAGATTTAAGGGGGGAGCGGTTCTTC. The full variable domain, its missing parts supplied by reference TRBV14 and TRBJ2-1, is EAGVTQFPSHSVIEKGQTVTLRCDPISGHDNLYWYRRVMGKEIKFLLHFVKESKQDESGMPNNRFLAERTGGTYSTLKVQPAELEDSGVYFCASSQDLRGERFFGPGTRLTVL.

A note on this clonotype: It may be a read error: a sequence one base away is much more abundant. The rearrangement joins TRBV6-1 to TRBJ2-2; D might be TRBD2 (5 bases). Germline-derived CDR1 and CDR2 are MNHNS and SASEGT. The CDR3 has 15 amino acids. The CDR3 nucleotides read TGTGCCAGCAGTGAAGCGGAGGAAGGGCCCGGGGAGCTGGTTTTT. It codes for CASSEAEEGPGELVF.

Concerning this clonotype itself: This sequence may be a read error, since a much larger clone differs from it by one base. This rearrangement joins TRBV28 to TRBJ1-3; D may be TRBD1 (5 bases). The CDR3 is 15 residues long. Germline V gene data show CDR1 as MDHEN and CDR2 as SYDVKM. The CDR3 region has the DNA TGTGCCAGCAGTTTCCAGGGTGGCTCTAGAAACACCATATATTTT. Translation: CASSFQGGSRNTIYF. Combining the CDR3 with reference TRBV28 and TRBJ1-3 gives the whole variable domain DVKVTQSSRYLVKRTGEKVFLECVQDMDHENMFWYRQDPGLGLRLIYFSYDVKMKEKGDIPEGYSVSREKKERFSLILESASTNQTSMYLCASSFQGGSRNTIYFGEGSWLTVV.

The table lists this clonotype with a few counts. V and J are TRBV5-1 and TRBJ1-3, with a possible D match to TRBD1 (5 bases). The CDR3 consists of 14 residues. The V and J ends lost 4 bases and 3 bases respectively, with 11 bases between them. Germline CDR1 SGHRS, CDR2 YFSETQ. The CDR3, as DNA: TGCGCCAGCAGCCCCGTGGACATTGGAAACACCATATATTTT. Protein: CASSPVDIGNTIYF.

Comment on this clonotype: A much larger clone lies a single base off, so this may be a read error. In this CDR3 the conserved last residue, phenylalanine or tryptophan, is missing, so a read error is likely. V gene TRBV10-3 combines with J gene TRBJ1-3; 7 nucleotides align to TRBD1. Trimming took 0 bases from V and 4 from J; bases not matched to a gene: 9. Germline lookup yields CDR1 ENHRY and CDR2 SYGVKD. The CDR3 contains 17 residues. The CDR3 loop reads CAISESNRGSAGNTIYL. The CDR3 nucleotides are TGTGCCATCAGTGAGTCGAACAGGGGATCAGCAGGAAACACCATATATTTA.

With respect to this clonotype: Likely a read error: the CDR3 ends without its conserved phenylalanine or tryptophan. V is TRBV6-6 and J is TRBJ1-1; no firm D call. The CDR3 totals 14 residues. CDR1 MNHNY and CDR2 SVGAGI come from the germline V gene (reference sequence). V lost 0 bases, J lost 7 bases, and 12 bases lay in between. The CDR3 sequence: CASSYSSGPGEAFL. In nucleotides, the CDR3 is TGTGCCAGCAGTTACTCGAGTGGACCGGGTGAAGCTTTCCTT.

As for this clonotype: A single base separates this from a much larger clone, so it may be a read error. The chain combines TRBV10-3 with TRBJ2-1, with 9 positions matching TRBD1. V lost 6 bases to trimming and J lost 3 bases; unmatched junction nucleotides: 6. Per the germline V gene, CDR1 is ENHRY and CDR2 is SYGVKD. CDR3 length: 15 residues. The CDR3 here is CAIRAGTGYYNEQFF. In DNA, the CDR3 is TGTGCCATCAGGGCCGGGACAGGGTACTACAATGAGCAGTTCTTC.

For this clonotype: This clone may be a read error of a much larger clone one base away. This sequence joins TRBV20-1 and TRBJ2-1, with 8 bases matching TRBD1. The CDR3 sequence is 16 residues long. The germline V gene has CDR1 DFQATT and CDR2 SNEGSKA (reference sequence). The CDR3: CSARSVGTGVYNDQFF. The DNA of the CDR3 is TGCAGTGCTAGATCAGTAGGGACAGGAGTCTACAATGATCAGTTCTTC.

This clonotype was counted once. A much larger clonotype is one base distant, so this may be a read error. The J gene is TRBJ2-7, the V gene TRBV6-6, with D hard to call. The length of the CDR3 is 15 residues. Germline V gene sequence: CDR1 MNHNY, CDR2 SVGAGI (reference sequence). CDR3 protein: CAGSYRSSPFGEQYF. The CDR3 bases are TGTGCCGGCAGTTATCGGAGCTCCCCCTTTGGGGAGCAGTACTTC.

This clonotype was seen many times. V gene TRBV4-1 combines with J gene TRBJ2-1; TRBD2 might be the D (6 bases). Trimming shortened V by 5 bases and J by 0 bases, and 11 bases separated the two germline ends. CDR1 and CDR2 from the germline V gene are MGHRA and YSYEKL. The CDR3 has 15 residues. The CDR3 loop reads CASSEQRVSYNEQFF. As DNA, the CDR3 is TGCGCCAGCAGCGAACAGCGGGTCTCCTACAATGAGCAGTTCTTC.

To note about this clonotype: Possible read error: a much larger clone is one base away. The chain is built from TRBV29-1 and TRBJ1-6; D is perhaps TRBD1 (5 bases). V was cut by 8 bases and J by 12 bases, with 17 bases left in between. Germline V gives CDR1 SQVTM, CDR2 ANQGSEA. The CDR3 spans 12 residues. Here the CDR3 reads CSPRDGFGPLHF. Here the CDR3 DNA reads TGCAGCCCCAGGGACGGGTTTGGACCCCTCCACTTT.

A remark on this clonotype: One end of the junction fails to match germline, which may point to a read error. The CDR3 here is CAISLKELNTGAFF. The CDR3, as DNA: TGTGCCATCAGCTTGAAAGAGTTGAACACTGGAGCTTTCTTT. The V gene is TRBV11-1, the J gene TRBJ1-1; D remains ambiguous. Germline CDR1 and CDR2: SGHAT and FQDESV (reference sequence). This CDR3 is 14 amino acids long.

For this clonotype: A single base separates this from a much larger clone, so it may be a read error. The V call is TRBV12-3 or TRBV12-4, the J call TRBJ2-7, with TRBD2 identical over 9 bases. Trimming cost V 4 bases and J 3 bases; bases outside gene matches: 4. The CDR3 loop spans 14 amino acids. CDR3 sequence reads: CASSSRLADYEQYF. The CDR3 nucleotides are TGTGCCAGCAGTTCGCGACTAGCGGACTACGAGCAGTACTTC.

As for this clonotype: A much larger clone lies a single base off, so this may be a read error. This CDR3 is missing its conserved last phenylalanine or tryptophan, likely due to a read error. J is TRBJ2-5 and V is TRBV10-3, with TRBD1 matching 7 bases. Germline V gives CDR1 ENHRY, CDR2 SYGVKD. The CDR3 spans 16 residues. V was pared by 4 bases and J by 2 bases, with 10 bases of the junction left unmatched. CDR3 DNA: TGTGCCATCAGTGGGACAGGCAATAACCTACAAGAGACCCAGTACTTA. Translating it yields CAISGTGNNLQETQYL.

This clonotype was counted ten times or more. V and J are TRBV6-2 or TRBV6-3 and TRBJ1-5, with 8 positions matching TRBD1. The CDR3 consists of 13 residues. The germline CDR1 and CDR2 sequences are MNHEY and SVGEGT. V was clipped by 6 bases and J by 6 bases; unmatched bases: 4. As DNA, the CDR3 is TGTGCCAGCAGGCCACAGGGGGGTCAGCCCCAGCATTTT. Its translation: CASRPQGGQPQHF.

This clonotype qualifies as medium-sized. This chain joins TRBV11-2 and TRBJ2-3, with 10 bases aligning to TRBD2. With V trimmed by 0 bases and J by 0 bases, 3 bases remained unmatched. Germline CDR1 and CDR2: SGHAT and FQNNGV. This CDR3 contains 17 residues. CDR3 coding DNA: TGTGCCAGCAGCTTAGATGGTAGCGGGGGGAGCACAGATACGCAGTATTTT. It yields the protein CASSLDGSGGSTDTQYF.

About this clonotype itself: It is likely a read error, because the conserved phenylalanine at the end of the CDR3 is missing. The chain employs TRBV11-2 and TRBJ2-7; perhaps TRBD2 as D (5 bases). Germline V gene lookup returns CDR1 SGHAT and CDR2 FQNNGV. The CDR3 runs to 18 residues. The CDR3 DNA sequence: TGTGCTAGCAGCCTAGCCCCACTAGTGGGAAGTAACTCCTACGAGCAGTACCTC. This translates into CASSLAPLVGSNSYEQYL.

Points on this clonotype: The conserved closing phenylalanine or tryptophan is absent in this CDR3, likely reflecting a read error. The rearrangement joins TRBV29-1 to TRBJ1-2; D gene ambiguous. Per germline, CDR1 SQVTM and CDR2 ANQGSEA. V lost 6 bases to trimming and J lost 2 bases, with 16 bases between them. This CDR3 region has 14 residues. The chain's CDR3 is CSVWGGGNNYGYTI. CDR3 in DNA: TGCAGCGTCTGGGGAGGAGGGAACAACTATGGCTACACCATC.

This clonotype was seen more than once but under ten times. A much larger clonotype is one base distant, so this may be a read error. The chain carries TRBV20-1 and TRBJ1-1; TRBD1 agrees at 9 bases. Germline assignment: CDR1 DFQATT and CDR2 SNEGSKA (reference sequence). The CDR3 loop spans 13 amino acids. The CDR3: CSASGQGRTEVFF. CDR3 in DNA: TGCAGTGCCAGCGGACAGGGGCGCACTGAAGTTTTCTTT.

This clonotype was found once. The V gene is TRBV6-1, the J gene TRBJ1-1, with a tentative D call TRBD1 (5 bases). This CDR3 comprises 14 residues. CDR1 and CDR2 (germline): MNHNS, SASEGT. The V gene lost 6 bases and the J gene lost 9 bases, with 20 bases spanning the gap. CDR3 bases: TGTGCCAGCAGCGGTGGGGGACGCAGCTATAAAGCTTTCTTT. Encoded protein: CASSGGGRSYKAFF.

As for this clonotype: It is likely a read error, because the conserved phenylalanine at the end of the CDR3 is missing. This CDR3 reads CSASRSGRVGEQFL. In DNA, the CDR3 is TGCAGTGCTAGTCGTAGCGGGAGAGTTGGTGAGCAGTTCCTC. The chain has TRBV20-1 and TRBJ2-1, with 9 bases aligning to TRBD2. V lost 3 bases to trimming and J lost 9 bases; unmatched junction nucleotides: 9. The germline V gene encodes CDR1 DFQATT and CDR2 SNEGSKA (reference sequence). There are 14 residues in the CDR3.

As to this clonotype: The CDR3 does not close with the conserved phenylalanine or tryptophan, likely indicating a read error. The V call is TRBV20-1, the J call TRBJ2-3; D possibly corresponds to TRBD2 (5 bases). This CDR3 spans 14 amino acids. The germline CDR1 and CDR2 sequences are DFQATT and SNEGSKA (reference sequence). The CDR3 loop reads CSAIRGSPTDMQYY. CDR3 DNA sequence: TGCAGTGCAATTCGGGGATCCCCCACAGATATGCAGTATTAT.

The table lists this clonotype with many counts. This chain connects TRBV10-3 to TRBJ2-3, with 10 bases lining up with TRBD1. CDR3 length equals 15 residues. V was clipped by 6 bases and J by 3 bases; unmatched bases: 6. Per the germline V gene, CDR1 is ENHRY and CDR2 is SYGVKD. CDR3 amino acids: CAIRERQGATDTQYF. CDR3 DNA sequence: TGTGCCATCAGAGAAAGACAGGGGGCTACAGATACGCAGTATTTT.